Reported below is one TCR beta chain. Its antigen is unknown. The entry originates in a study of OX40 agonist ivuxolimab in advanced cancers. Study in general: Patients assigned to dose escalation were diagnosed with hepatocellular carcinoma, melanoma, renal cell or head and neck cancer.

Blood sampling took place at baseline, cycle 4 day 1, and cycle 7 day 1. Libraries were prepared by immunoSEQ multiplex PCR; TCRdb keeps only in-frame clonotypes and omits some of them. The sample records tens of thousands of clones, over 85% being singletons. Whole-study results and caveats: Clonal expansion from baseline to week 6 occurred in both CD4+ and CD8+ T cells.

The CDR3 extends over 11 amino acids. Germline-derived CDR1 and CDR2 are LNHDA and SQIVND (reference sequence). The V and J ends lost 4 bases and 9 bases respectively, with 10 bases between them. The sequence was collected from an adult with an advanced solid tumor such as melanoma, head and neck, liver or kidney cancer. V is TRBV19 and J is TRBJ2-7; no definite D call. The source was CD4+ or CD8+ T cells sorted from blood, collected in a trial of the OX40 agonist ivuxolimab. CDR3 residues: CASSTSTGQYF. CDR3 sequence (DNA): TGTGCCAGTAGTACAAGTACGGGGCAGTACTTC.